The 32 T cell receptor beta chains below were found in one sample sequenced in a study of CD8 T cells in Susac syndrome. RNA in amounts of roughly 0.5 to 1 ug was reverse transcribed with random hexamers. Via MiXCR, TCRdb re-called the immunoSEQ multiplex PCR reads, giving one row per CDR3 protein. Of 150,000 or so distinct CDR3 sequences detected, roughly 95% appear once; the ten largest clones hold about 0.089%. Source material: CD4+ T cells from PBMCs. Receptors originate from a human donor with multiple sclerosis.

The chain combines TRBV30 with TRBJ1-2, with 8 bases aligning to TRBD1. Trimming removed 4 bases from V and 7 bases from J; junction bases left unmatched: 2. Germline CDR1 reads GTSNPN; CDR2 reads SVGIG (reference sequence). The CDR3 runs 11 residues. The CDR3: CAWTGGRGYTF. CDR3 sequence (DNA): TGTGCCTGGACAGGGGGCCGTGGCTACACCTTC.

V gene TRBV6-2 or TRBV6-3 combines with J gene TRBJ2-1, with D unclear. The CDR3 is 13 amino acids. Trimming removed 7 bases at V and 9 bases at J, with 16 bases between. Germline lookup yields CDR1 MNHEY and CDR2 SVGEGT. The CDR3 DNA is TGTGCCAGCACCCAGGTCTCTCTCACTGAGCAGTTCTTC. Translating it yields CASTQVSLTEQFF.

Turning to this clonotype: Compared with germline, one end of the junction differs, possibly owing to a read error. The gene calls are TRBV27 and TRBJ2-2; 8 bases are shared with TRBD2. This CDR3 region has 12 residues. CDR1 MNHEY and CDR2 SMNVEV come from the germline V gene (reference sequence). Here the CDR3 reads CLSGRTSGELFF. The CDR3 nucleotides are TGCCTGAGCGGGAGAACGAGCGGGGAGCTGTTTTTT.

V and J are TRBV10-3 and TRBJ2-7; no clear D gene. V was trimmed by 3 bases and J by 0 bases, leaving 12 bases between them. The CDR3 has 15 amino acids. Germline CDR1 and CDR2: ENHRY and SYGVKD. The CDR3 DNA reads as TGTGCCATCAGTGACGCGAGGCAGGTCTCCTACGAGCAGTACTTC. Encoded protein: CAISDARQVSYEQYF.

J is TRBJ2-1 and V is TRBV4-1, with D possibly matching TRBD2 (6 bases). CDR3 length: 16 amino acids. The V gene lost 4 bases and the J gene lost 5 bases, with 18 bases spanning the gap. CDR1 MGHRA and CDR2 YSYEKL come from the germline V gene. The CDR3 protein is CASSPIRESRNNEQFF. As DNA, the CDR3 is TGCGCCAGCAGCCCAATACGGGAGTCGAGGAACAATGAGCAGTTCTTC.

The CDR3 sequence is CASSRRLAESTDTQYF. The DNA of the CDR3 is TGTGCCAGCAGCCGCAGACTAGCGGAGAGCACAGATACGCAGTATTTT. The rearrangement uses TRBV3-1 and TRBJ2-3, with 9 nucleotides matching TRBD2. Germline V gives CDR1 LGHDT, CDR2 YNNKEL (reference sequence). The J segment lost 0 bases and the V segment lost 4 bases, leaving 5 bases of the junction unmatched. The CDR3 length is 16 residues.

The chain is built from TRBV6-1 and TRBJ2-3, with D unresolved. V gave up 8 bases and J gave up 4 bases, with 7 bases separating them. The germline V gene encodes CDR1 MNHNS and CDR2 SASEGT. The CDR3 loop spans 11 amino acids. CDR3 loop: CASRIADTQYF. CDR3 DNA: TGTGCCAGCCGTATAGCAGATACGCAGTATTTT.

The table lists this clonotype with a count of one. V and J are TRBV3-1 and TRBJ2-2; D is possibly TRBD2 (5 bases). The CDR3 totals 14 residues. V shed 2 bases and J shed 7 bases, with 11 bases lying between them. Germline-derived CDR1 and CDR2 are LGHDT and YNNKEL (reference sequence). CDR3 loop: CASSQPGSGGELFF. DNA for the CDR3: TGTGCCAGCAGCCAACCGGGGAGTGGCGGGGAGCTGTTTTTT. Full variable domain (missing parts from reference TRBV3-1 and TRBJ2-2): DTAVSQTPKYLVTQMGNDKSIKCEQNLGHDTMYWYKQDSKKFLKIMFSYNNKELIINETVPNRFSPKSPDKAHLNLHINSLELGDSAVYFCASSQPGSGGELFFGEGSRLTVL.

The chain uses TRBV6-5 and TRBJ1-3; 9 bases align to TRBD1. CDR3 length: 15 amino acids. V was pared by 6 bases and J by 7 bases, with 10 bases of the junction left unmatched. CDR1 and CDR2 from the germline V gene are MNHEY and SVGAGI. CDR3 sequence reads: CASSDRGGFLNTIYF. CDR3 DNA sequence: TGTGCCAGCAGCGACAGGGGGGGATTTCTTAACACCATATATTTT.

This sequence joins TRBV25-1 and TRBJ1-2; D is ambiguous. Germline CDR1 and CDR2: MGHDK and SYGVNS. Between the trimmed V and J ends, which lost 0 bases and 4 bases, there was a span of 9 bases. This CDR3 is built from 14 residues. The CDR3 loop is CASSEYTVVYGYTF. The CDR3 bases are TGTGCCAGCAGTGAATACACAGTTGTCTATGGCTACACCTTC.

The chain is built from TRBV12-3 or TRBV12-4 and TRBJ2-1, with D possibly TRBD1 on 6 matching bases. V lost 6 bases and J 10 bases, leaving 16 bases between the germline ends. This CDR3 spans 13 amino acids. This chain's CDR3 is CASSSQSGVEQFF. CDR3 nucleotide sequence: TGTGCCAGCAGCTCACAGTCAGGGGTGGAGCAGTTCTTC.

V is TRBV18 and J is TRBJ2-2, with TRBD2 matching 8 bases. The CDR3 contains 16 residues. Per germline, CDR1 KGHSH and CDR2 LQKENI. V gave up 3 bases and J gave up 4 bases; unmatched junction bases: 7. Here the CDR3 reads CASSPSGSPGTGELFF. Written as DNA, the CDR3 is TGTGCCAGCTCACCCAGCGGGAGCCCGGGCACCGGGGAGCTGTTTTTT.

The genes are TRBV24-1 and TRBJ2-2; D ambiguous. Trimming took off 2 bases at V and 5 bases at J, with 8 bases between the two ends. In germline, CDR1 is KGHDR, CDR2 SFDVKD. The CDR3 is 14 amino acids. CDR3 in amino acids: CATSDSWRTGELFF. CDR3 sequence (DNA): TGTGCCACCAGTGATTCTTGGCGGACCGGGGAGCTGTTTTTT.

The DNA of the CDR3 is TGTGCCAGCTCATCGGGAGTACAAGAGACCCAGTACTTC. As protein: CASSSGVQETQYF. The V call is TRBV18, the J call TRBJ2-5; D is perhaps TRBD2 (6 bases). Trimming left V 5 bases short and J 2 bases short, with 9 bases between. Germline V gene data show CDR1 as KGHSH and CDR2 as LQKENI. This CDR3 comprises 13 residues.

This sequence joins TRBV3-1 and TRBJ1-1, with unresolved D. Germline V CDR1 and CDR2: LGHDT, YNNKEL (reference sequence). CDR3 length: 15 residues. V lost 4 bases, J lost 9 bases, and 21 bases lay in between. DNA for the CDR3: TGTGCCAGCAGCCCTCAGCCTGACGCCCGAGAACAAGCTTTCTTT. It codes for CASSPQPDAREQAFF.

The chain's CDR3 is CASSQVPGGGNIQYF. The CDR3 DNA reads as TGCGCCAGCAGCCAGGTCCCGGGGGGCGGGAACATTCAGTACTTC. The gene calls are TRBV4-1 and TRBJ2-4, with D perhaps matching TRBD2 (7 bases). V lost 3 bases, J lost 7 bases, and 16 bases lay in between. There are 15 residues in the CDR3. Germline V CDR1 and CDR2: MGHRA, YSYEKL.

This clonotype was observed once. V usage is TRBV2 and J usage is TRBJ2-4; D remains unclear. The CDR3 spans 13 residues. CDR1 SNHLY and CDR2 FYNNEI come from the germline V gene. Trimming took off 8 bases at V and 7 bases at J, with 15 bases between the two ends. The CDR3 nucleotides are TGTGCCAGCGGTGTCTCCAATAGGAACATTCAGTACTTC. Translating it yields CASGVSNRNIQYF.

The chain carries TRBV19 and TRBJ2-3; the D is unclear. CDR3 length equals 14 residues. V lost 7 bases and J 0 bases, leaving 11 bases between the germline ends. Looked up from germline, CDR1 is LNHDA and CDR2 is SQIVND (reference sequence). The CDR3 DNA reads as TGTGCCAGTAAGTCAGGTACTAGCACAGATACGCAGTATTTT. It codes for CASKSGTSTDTQYF.

V usage is TRBV5-1 and J usage is TRBJ1-5, with a possible D match to TRBD1 (5 bases). V dropped 10 bases and J dropped 7 bases, with 15 bases sitting between them. CDR1 SGHRS and CDR2 YFSETQ come from the germline V gene. The CDR3 runs to 12 residues. CDR3 region: CARKQGRQPQHF. The CDR3 nucleotides are TGCGCCCGAAAGCAGGGACGGCAGCCCCAGCATTTT.

This chain joins TRBV7-2 and TRBJ2-7; 8 bases align to TRBD1. V was pared by 6 bases and J by 4 bases, with 8 bases of the junction left unmatched. This CDR3 is 14 amino acids long. Per the germline V gene, CDR1 is SGHTA and CDR2 is FQGNSA. The CDR3 protein is CASSSADRGYEQYF. The CDR3 nucleotides are TGTGCCAGCAGTTCGGCTGACAGGGGTTACGAGCAGTACTTC.

The chain employs TRBV10-3 and TRBJ2-3, with D perhaps TRBD2 (5 bases). Germline V gene lookup returns CDR1 ENHRY and CDR2 SYGVKD. The CDR3 totals 12 residues. V lost 10 bases to trimming and J lost 4 bases, with 12 bases between them. The CDR3 reads CATLGAPDTQYF. CDR3 sequence (DNA): TGTGCCACCCTGGGAGCCCCAGATACGCAGTATTTT.

This chain connects TRBV5-1 to TRBJ2-6; possibly TRBD1 for D (6 bases). The germline gives CDR1 SGHRS, CDR2 YFSETQ. V was pared by 0 bases and J by 0 bases, with 10 bases between. The CDR3 runs 17 residues. The CDR3 DNA reads as TGCGCCAGCAGCTTGGCGACAGGATACTCTGGGGCCAACGTCCTGACTTTC. Protein product: CASSLATGYSGANVLTF.

This chain joins TRBV10-3 and TRBJ2-6, with 9 bases fitting TRBD1. This CDR3 region has 16 residues. Germline CDR1 and CDR2: ENHRY and SYGVKD. Germline trimming cut 10 bases from V and 0 bases from J; bases unmatched to any gene: 7. DNA of the CDR3: TGTGCCACTCGACAGGGGGGCCGCTCTGGGGCCAACGTCCTGACTTTC. Translating gives CATRQGGRSGANVLTF.

In its sample, this clonotype was seen a few times. The V call is TRBV20-1, the J call TRBJ2-3, with 11 bases lining up with TRBD2. The CDR3 sequence is 15 residues long. With V trimmed by 2 bases and J by 2 bases, 3 bases remained unmatched. Looked up from germline, CDR1 is DFQATT and CDR2 is SNEGSKA (reference sequence). DNA of the CDR3: TGCAGTGCTAGACCACTAGCGGGGGACACAGATACGCAGTATTTT. It translates to CSARPLAGDTDTQYF.

This chain joins TRBV2 and TRBJ1-5, with D perhaps TRBD1 (5 bases). The CDR3 runs to 14 residues. CDR1 is SNHLY, CDR2 FYNNEI, per germline. The ends were cut back, 6 bases at V and 0 bases at J, with 9 bases in the middle. CDR3: CASRFDSSNQPQHF. For the CDR3, the DNA is TGTGCCAGCAGATTCGACAGTAGCAATCAGCCCCAGCATTTT. Looking up the rest from reference TRBV2 and TRBJ1-5 gives the full variable domain: EPEVTQTPSHQVTQMGQEVILRCVPISNHLYFYWYRQILGQKVEFLVSFYNNEISEKSEIFDDQFSVERPDGSNFTLKIRSTKLEDSAMYFCASRFDSSNQPQHFGDGTRLSIL.

This chain connects TRBV2 to TRBJ2-7; D is unclear. This CDR3 spans 14 amino acids. The germline CDR1 and CDR2 sequences are SNHLY and FYNNEI. V shed 3 bases and J shed 6 bases, with 15 bases lying between them. CDR3 in DNA: TGTGCCAGCAGTGAGGGGTCGGAGTCCCCCGAGCAGTACTTC. This encodes CASSEGSESPEQYF.

The chain carries TRBV9 and TRBJ2-5; TRBD2 aligns across 9 bases. V gave up 2 bases and J gave up 14 bases; unmatched junction bases: 10. This CDR3 comprises 13 residues. The germline CDR1 and CDR2 sequences are SGDLS and YYNGEE. CDR3 amino acids: CASSVRLAEALYF. CDR3 nucleotide sequence: TGTGCCAGCAGCGTCCGACTAGCGGAGGCCCTTTACTTC.

V is TRBV27 and J is TRBJ2-2; D may be TRBD2 (6 bases). Trimming removed 6 bases at V and 2 bases at J, with 13 bases between. The germline V gene encodes CDR1 MNHEY and CDR2 SMNVEV (reference sequence). The CDR3 runs 15 residues. The DNA of the CDR3 is TGTGCCAGCAGCCGGGACTCTACAAACACCGGGGAGCTGTTTTTT. Its protein is CASSRDSTNTGELFF.

V and J are TRBV10-3 and TRBJ2-7; D perhaps matches TRBD2 (5 bases). V lost 10 bases to trimming and J lost 2 bases, with 15 bases between them. This CDR3 comprises 13 residues. The V gene's germline CDR1 is ENHRY and CDR2 SYGVKD. CDR3 sequence: CATEGGQTYEQYF. The CDR3 region has the DNA TGTGCCACTGAAGGCGGGCAGACCTACGAGCAGTACTTC.

This rearrangement joins TRBV5-1 to TRBJ2-7; 7 bases match TRBD2. The junction had 4 bases not matched to a gene; V was cut back by 3 bases and J by 1 base. From germline, CDR1 is SGHRS and CDR2 YFSETQ. This CDR3 has 14 amino acids. The CDR3 loop reads CASSSSSGSYEQYF. The DNA for the CDR3 is TGCGCCAGCAGCTCGTCTAGCGGTTCCTACGAGCAGTACTTC. Using reference TRBV5-1 and TRBJ2-7 for the parts outside the CDR3, the full variable domain is KAGVTQTPRYLIKTRGQQVTLSCSPISGHRSVSWYQQTPGQGLQFLFEYFSETQRNKGNFPGRFSGRQFSNSRSEMNVSTLELGDSALYLCASSSSSGSYEQYFGPGTRLTVT.

This chain links TRBV28 with TRBJ1-5, with D possibly matching TRBD1 (5 bases). This CDR3 spans 12 amino acids. Trimming took off 5 bases at V and 9 bases at J, with 11 bases between the two ends. Germline V gene lookup returns CDR1 MDHEN and CDR2 SYDVKM. CDR3 nucleotide sequence: TGTGCCAGCAGTGCCGCAGGGTTGCCCCAGCATTTT. Amino acid sequence: CASSAAGLPQHF.

The J gene is TRBJ1-2, the V gene TRBV13, with D possibly being TRBD1 (6 bases). Trimming removed 8 bases at V and 2 bases at J, with 6 bases between. This CDR3 comprises 11 residues. Germline V gives CDR1 PRHDT, CDR2 FYEKMQ (reference sequence). This chain's CDR3 is CASDRNYGYTF. The CDR3 coding sequence is TGTGCCAGCGACAGGAACTATGGCTACACCTTC.